These 16 T cell receptor beta chains were sequenced from one sample in a study of Tregs in tolerant kidney transplant recipients. The repertoire was sequenced with immunoSEQ multiplex PCR; TCRdb's copy has only in-frame clones and lacks some. The sample table sets out 50,000 to 65,000 clones. The sequences come from CD4+ T cells from blood, collected before the transplant. These receptors all stem from a human donor who received a combined kidney and bone marrow transplant.

About this clone: The read halts 3 residues ahead of the CDR3 end, with the missing end drawn from the germline J gene. This chain joins TRBV6-2 or TRBV6-3 and TRBJ2-7, with 10 positions matching TRBD1. CDR1 is MNHEY, CDR2 SVGEGT, per germline. The CDR3 has 13 amino acids. V lost 6 bases, J lost 4 bases, and 3 bases stayed unmatched. Incomplete CDR3 DNA: TGTGCCAGCAGCGGACAGGGGGTATACGAG. Translating it yields CASSGQGVYE. The full CDR3 sequence reads CASSGQGVYEQYF.

As concerns this clone: The read is 3 residues too short to cover the CDR3 end, so that end is filled in from the germline J gene. The genes are TRBV30 and TRBJ2-4; tentative D call: TRBD1 (6 bases). The V gene's germline CDR1 is GTSNPN and CDR2 SVGIG (reference sequence). The CDR3 is 12 amino acids. Trimming took off 4 bases at V and 6 bases at J, with 10 bases between the two ends. The CDR3 bases that were read are TGTGCCTGGACAGGGGATCTAAACATT. Protein product: CAWTGDLNI. The complete CDR3 protein is CAWTGDLNIQYF.

Concerning this clone: The read ends 3 residues early relative to the CDR3; the germline J gene fills the gap. The genes are TRBV7-9 and TRBJ1-2; 7 bases are shared with TRBD1. J was trimmed by 2 bases and V by 5 bases; bases with no gene match: 8. This CDR3 is 15 amino acids long. Per germline, CDR1 SEHNR and CDR2 FQNEAQ (reference sequence). The DNA read from the CDR3 is TGTGCCAGCAGCCAAAAGGGGGCGAGGAACTATGGC. Amino acid sequence: CASSQKGARNYG. In full, the CDR3 is CASSQKGARNYGYTF.

In the case of this clone: The sequenced fragment ends 3 residues before the CDR3 boundary, so the rest is inferred from the germline J gene. The rearrangement joins TRBV6-1 to TRBJ1-6; a possible D gene is TRBD1 (5 bases). CDR1 MNHNS and CDR2 SASEGT come from the germline V gene. V lost 3 bases and J lost 7, with 7 bases in between. The CDR3 is 13 residues long. The CDR3 reads CASSDRENSPLHF. The DNA read from the CDR3 is TGTGCCAGCAGTGACAGGGAGAATTCACCC.

Regarding this clone: The missing CDR3 end, 3 residues past where the read stops, is filled in from the germline J gene. V gene TRBV30 combines with J gene TRBJ1-5, with 7 bases lining up with TRBD1. The CDR3 contains 20 residues. In germline, CDR1 is GTSNPN, CDR2 SVGIG (reference sequence). With V trimmed by 2 bases and J by 0 bases, 19 bases remained unmatched. The sequenced part of the CDR3 DNA is TGTGCCTGGAGTTCCGCCCCTCCGGACAGGACCGCCCGTAGCAATCAGCCC. This gives the protein CAWSSAPPDRTARSNQP. The whole CDR3 protein reads CAWSSAPPDRTARSNQPQHF.

As to this clone: The read terminates 3 residues ahead of where the CDR3 ends, so the germline J gene completes it. The chain joins TRBV2 to TRBJ2-2; a possible D gene is TRBD2 (5 bases). The CDR3 contains 15 residues. Germline V gives CDR1 SNHLY, CDR2 FYNNEI. The V end lost 8 bases, the J end lost 3 bases, and 16 bases lay between the germline ends. CDR3 amino acids: CASSRTPRDTGELFF. The DNA read from the CDR3 is TGTGCCAGCTCGAGGACCCCGCGGGACACCGGGGAG. Combining the CDR3 with reference TRBV2 and TRBJ2-2 gives the whole variable domain EPEVTQTPSHQVTQMGQEVILRCVPISNHLYFYWYRQILGQKVEFLVSFYNNEISEKSEIFDDQFSVERPDGSNFTLKIRSTKLEDSAMYFCASSRTPRDTGELFFGEGSRLTVL.

As to this clone: The observed sequence ends 3 residues before the CDR3 terminus, with the missing tail filled in from the germline J gene. This chain links TRBV18 with TRBJ1-4; 7 nucleotides align to TRBD1. The CDR3 has 12 amino acids. V shed 8 bases, J shed 8 bases, and the junction held 5 bases outside the gene matches. Germline lookup yields CDR1 KGHSH and CDR2 LQKENI. This chain's CDR3 is CASRRGREKLFF. The sequenced CDR3 bases are TGTGCCAGCCGGAGGGGGCGCGAAAAA.

Note on this clone: The CDR3 goes on 3 residues after the read ends, and that part is filled in from the germline J gene. The V gene is TRBV19, the J gene TRBJ2-7, with 9 bases identical to TRBD1. The CDR3 has 14 amino acids. Trimming took 4 bases from V and 3 from J; bases not matched to a gene: 4. Germline CDR1 LNHDA, CDR2 SQIVND (reference sequence). The CDR3: CASSRDRAFYEQYF. CDR3 DNA, as far as it was read: TGTGCCAGTAGTAGGGACAGGGCCTTCTACGAG.

Note on this clone: The read gets to within 3 residues of the CDR3 end, and the germline J gene fills in the rest. The chain has TRBV7-9 and TRBJ2-4, with D perhaps matching TRBD1 or TRBD2 (5 bases each). Deletions cut 5 bases from V and 8 bases from J, with 16 bases between. The germline V gene encodes CDR1 SEHNR and CDR2 FQNEAQ (reference sequence). The CDR3 has 14 residues. Incomplete CDR3 DNA: TGTGCCAGCAGCCTGAGGGGCGCCGGAGACATT. Its translation is CASSLRGAGDI. The CDR3 in full is CASSLRGAGDIQYF.

On this clone itself: The missing CDR3 end, 3 residues past where the read stops, is filled in from the germline J gene. The chain joins TRBV5-1 to TRBJ2-4, with TRBD1 matching over 9 bases. The CDR3 consists of 17 residues. Germline V gene lookup returns CDR1 SGHRS and CDR2 YFSETQ. The ends lost 4 bases at V and 4 bases at J; junction bases unmatched: 12. This CDR3 reads CASSATGTGYEKNIQYF. The DNA read from the CDR3 is TGCGCCAGCAGCGCGACCGGGACAGGGTATGAAAAAAACATT.

Comments on this clone: The read terminates 3 residues before the CDR3 end, so the remaining end is supplied by the germline J gene. The chain uses TRBV5-1 and TRBJ2-2, with D hard to call. Germline values: CDR1 SGHRS, CDR2 YFSETQ. The CDR3 has 16 amino acids. The V gene lost 0 bases and the J gene lost 2 bases, with 11 bases spanning the gap. This CDR3 is CASSLEGPPNTGELFF. The covered CDR3 bases are TGCGCCAGCAGCTTGGAAGGGCCACCTAACACCGGGGAG.

As to this clone: The read gets to within 3 residues of the CDR3 end, and the germline J gene fills in the rest. The rearrangement links TRBV7-2 to TRBJ2-7; D gene uncertain. This CDR3 has 15 amino acids. V gave up 0 bases and J gave up 3 bases, with 12 bases separating them. The germline gives CDR1 SGHTA, CDR2 FQGNSA. The CDR3 bases that were read are TGTGCCAGCAGCTTAGCGAACAGTCCCTACTACGAG. As protein: CASSLANSPYYE. The CDR3 as a whole reads CASSLANSPYYEQYF.

Regarding this clone: The read comes to an end 3 residues before the CDR3 does, leaving the germline J gene to fill in the end. The chain has TRBV19 and TRBJ2-7; D uncertain. Germline values: CDR1 LNHDA, CDR2 SQIVND (reference sequence). The CDR3 length is 11 residues. V was clipped by 6 bases and J by 3 bases, with 6 bases between them. The CDR3 sequence is CASSLGYEQYF. Incomplete CDR3 DNA: TGTGCCAGTAGCCTCGGCTACGAG.

With regard to this clone: The read is 3 residues too short to cover the CDR3 end, so that end is filled in from the germline J gene. The chain couples TRBV29-1 to TRBJ1-1; the D is unclear. CDR3 length: 13 amino acids. Germline loops: CDR1 SQVTM, CDR2 ANQGSEA. V was cut by 2 bases and J by 2 bases, with 9 bases left in between. CDR3 residues: CSVEPTRNTEAFF. CDR3 DNA (partial): TGCAGCGTTGAACCCACACGCAACACTGAA.

Concerning this clone itself: Read coverage stops 3 residues before the CDR3 terminus; the germline J gene supplies the remainder. This chain joins TRBV2 and TRBJ2-1, with unresolved D. The V gene's germline CDR1 is SNHLY and CDR2 FYNNEI. The CDR3 totals 12 residues. V lost 4 bases and J 6 bases, leaving 7 bases between the germline ends. CDR3 bases read: TGTGCCAGCAGTGTGAAGGGCAATGAG. This encodes CASSVKGNE. The whole CDR3 sequence reads CASSVKGNEQFF.

With respect to this clone: The junction departs from the called germline gene at one end, perhaps through a read error. The read ends 3 residues early relative to the CDR3; the germline J gene fills the gap. The chain links TRBV4-1 to TRBJ1-3, with 8 nucleotides matching TRBD1. CDR1 MGHRA and CDR2 YSYEKL come from the germline V gene. The length of the CDR3 is 14 residues. CDR3 protein: CTSSQTGDGNTIYF. The DNA read from the CDR3 is TGCACCAGCAGCCAGACAGGGGATGGAAACACC.